This is a list of T cell receptor beta chains from one sample in a study of Ad26.COV2.S vaccination and SARS-CoV-2 variants. The data were produced by immunoSEQ multiplex PCR, yet TCRdb's version contains in-frame clones alone and is incomplete. The profile shows 350,000 to 400,000 clones, 88% of them singletons. The sequencing used peripheral blood, collected in a trial of Ad26.COV2.S vaccine versus placebo. The source is a person between 18 and 60 years old who received the Ad26.COV2.S COVID-19 vaccine or a placebo. CDR3s leave out the opening cysteine and the closing phenylalanine or tryptophan. Where a row states a size, it is once, few, many or the class of an expanded clone; other rows omit it.

TRBV2	.	ASLSGVTYEQY
TRBV6-5	.	ASRTGQGLAF
TRBV4-3	.	ASSQDGAASGGYT
TRBV19	.	ASSMGSTGANVLT
TRBV19	.	ASSIDLPVLRAEKLF
TRBV28	.	ASSQRQGWDTEAF
TRBV3-1/TRBV3-2	.	ASSQLRDRLREQY
TRBV4-1	.	ASSHMDRGPYEQY
TRBV6-5	.	ASSYSYLPQGGTQY
TRBV6-5	.	ASTGSSYNEQF
TRBV28	.	ASSPSGTATYEQY
TRBV11-2	once	ASSLPNPTDTQY
TRBV18	.	ASSPREGGLMNTEAF